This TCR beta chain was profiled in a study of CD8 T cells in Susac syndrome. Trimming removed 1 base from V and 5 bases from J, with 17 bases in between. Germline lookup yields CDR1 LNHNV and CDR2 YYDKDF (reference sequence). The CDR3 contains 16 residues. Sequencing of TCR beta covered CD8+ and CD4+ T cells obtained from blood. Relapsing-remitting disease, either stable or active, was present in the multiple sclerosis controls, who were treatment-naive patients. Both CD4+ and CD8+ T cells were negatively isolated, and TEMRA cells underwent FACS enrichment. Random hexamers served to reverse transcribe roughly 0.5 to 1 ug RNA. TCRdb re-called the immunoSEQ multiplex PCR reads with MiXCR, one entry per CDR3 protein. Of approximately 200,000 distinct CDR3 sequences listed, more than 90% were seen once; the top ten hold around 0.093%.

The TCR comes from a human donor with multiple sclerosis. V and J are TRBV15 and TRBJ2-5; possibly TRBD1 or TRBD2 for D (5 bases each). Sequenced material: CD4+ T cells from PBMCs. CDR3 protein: CATSRALRDPGETQYF. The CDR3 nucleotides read TGTGCCACCAGCAGAGCTTTGAGGGACCCTGGGGAGACCCAGTACTTC.